The 24 T cell receptor beta chains reported below all come from one sample, sequenced in a study of lymphopenia after photon versus proton radiotherapy. Measured with immunoSEQ multiplex PCR; TCRdb has only the in-frame clones, and not every one. Found here are about 26,000 clones, over 80% of them singletons; the top ten hold around 3.6%. The sequencing here drew on peripheral blood, taken from a patient treated with photon-based radiotherapy. The receptor set was obtained from a woman aged 45-65 years with pancreatic cancer.

V and J are TRBV29-1 and TRBJ2-1, with D possibly matching TRBD2 (6 bases). Per germline, CDR1 SQVTM and CDR2 ANQGSEA. The CDR3 has 15 amino acids. Trimming removed 5 bases at V and 0 bases at J, with 14 bases between. The CDR3 protein is CSVYGGEGSYNEQFF. As DNA, the CDR3 is TGCAGCGTTTACGGCGGGGAAGGCTCCTACAATGAGCAGTTCTTC.

The chain employs TRBV13 and TRBJ2-5, with 7 bases aligning to TRBD1. The germline CDR1 and CDR2 sequences are PRHDT and FYEKMQ (reference sequence). The V segment lost 2 bases and the J segment 4 bases; nucleotides outside the gene matches: 1. CDR3 length equals 13 residues. Here the CDR3 DNA reads TGTGCCAGCAGCTTAAGGACAGGAGAGACCCAGTACTTC. Its protein product is CASSLRTGETQYF.

This chain's CDR3 is CSVREYEQYF. CDR3 nucleotide sequence: TGCAGCGTTAGGGAGTACGAGCAGTACTTC. The chain has TRBV29-1 and TRBJ2-7, with D perhaps TRBD2 (5 bases). CDR1 and CDR2 (germline): SQVTM, ANQGSEA. V was clipped by 5 bases and J by 4 bases, with 6 bases between them. CDR3 length: 10 residues.

This rearrangement joins TRBV29-1 to TRBJ2-7, with D unresolved. V lost 5 bases and J 4 bases, leaving 18 bases between the germline ends. The CDR3 length is 14 residues. Germline V gene sequence: CDR1 SQVTM, CDR2 ANQGSEA. CDR3 in DNA: TGCAGCGTTTGGGCAGGACCTCCATCGTACGAGCAGTACTTC. Protein product: CSVWAGPPSYEQYF.

This clone showed up just once. The gene calls are TRBV27 and TRBJ1-2, with D perhaps TRBD1 (5 bases). V was cut by 5 bases and J by 9 bases, with 16 bases left in between. Looked up from germline, CDR1 is MNHEY and CDR2 is SMNVEV (reference sequence). There are 13 residues in the CDR3. Here the CDR3 DNA reads TGTGCCAGCAGTCGCCCGGGACTGCATAGCTACACCTTC. The encoded protein is CASSRPGLHSYTF.

V usage is TRBV19 and J usage is TRBJ1-5; D unresolved. The V end was cut by 0 bases, the J end by 3 bases, with 12 bases between. The CDR3 has 16 amino acids. Germline V gives CDR1 LNHDA, CDR2 SQIVND (reference sequence). For the CDR3, the DNA is TGTGCCAGTAGTATAGATCTAGGACTGGTCAATCAGCCCCAGCATTTT. Its protein is CASSIDLGLVNQPQHF.

This clone appeared once. The V gene is TRBV4-2, the J gene TRBJ1-1; 7 bases agree with TRBD1. V lost 0 bases to trimming and J lost 8 bases; unmatched junction nucleotides: 21. Germline V gives CDR1 LGHNA, CDR2 YNFKEQ. CDR3 length: 19 amino acids. The DNA of the CDR3 is TGTGCCAGCAGCCAAGATTCCTCGATTTTTCGACAGGGAATCCCCGAAGCTTTCTTT. Its protein is CASSQDSSIFRQGIPEAFF.

This chain connects TRBV28 to TRBJ2-7; D remains unclear. This CDR3 comprises 15 residues. CDR1 and CDR2 from the germline V gene are MDHEN and SYDVKM. Trimming removed 4 bases from V and 5 bases from J, with 18 bases in between. CDR3 nucleotides: TGTGCCAGCAGTTCACCCCGCCGTACCGGACACGAGCAGTACTTC. Residues: CASSSPRRTGHEQYF.

This clone was seen only a few times. The chain links TRBV27 to TRBJ2-1; a possible D gene is TRBD1 (7 bases). CDR1 MNHEY and CDR2 SMNVEV come from the germline V gene (reference sequence). Trimming removed 1 base at V and 0 bases at J, with 13 bases between. CDR3 length equals 17 residues. CDR3 region: CASSLFPGGISYNEQFF. The CDR3 DNA follows: TGTGCCAGCAGTTTATTCCCAGGGGGGATCTCCTACAATGAGCAGTTCTTC.

This chain uses TRBV6-1 with TRBJ2-7; maybe TRBD1 (5 bases). Germline V gene lookup returns CDR1 MNHNS and CDR2 SASEGT. The CDR3 is 15 amino acids. V was cut by 1 base and J by 2 bases, with 12 bases left in between. The DNA of the CDR3 is TGTGCCAGCAGTGAAGGGGGCCTGGCTCCCTACGAGCAGTACTTC. Translation: CASSEGGLAPYEQYF.

For the CDR3, the DNA is TGTGCCAGCAGCCAAGATGGGGCGGGGTACACCGGGGAGCTGTTTTTT. This codes for CASSQDGAGYTGELFF. This rearrangement joins TRBV4-2 to TRBJ2-2, with a tentative D call TRBD2 (6 bases). Germline values: CDR1 LGHNA, CDR2 YNFKEQ. The CDR3 loop spans 16 amino acids. V lost 0 bases to trimming and J lost 3 bases, with 11 bases between them.

Here the CDR3 reads CASSDRRRNTIYF. CDR3 sequence (DNA): TGTGCCAGCAGCGACCGACGGCGAAACACCATATATTTT. The gene calls are TRBV11-2 and TRBJ1-3; D unclear. Trimming left V 5 bases short and J 5 bases short, with 10 bases between. The CDR3 is made up of 13 amino acids. CDR1 is SGHAT, CDR2 FQNNGV, per germline.

This chain links TRBV19 with TRBJ2-1, with a possible D match to TRBD2 (6 bases). Trimming took off 3 bases at V and 7 bases at J, with 13 bases between the two ends. The CDR3 is 14 amino acids. Germline CDR1 LNHDA, CDR2 SQIVND (reference sequence). For the CDR3, the DNA is TGTGCCAGTAGTATCCCCGGGAGCCTAAATGAGCAGTTCTTC. The encoded protein is CASSIPGSLNEQFF.

J is TRBJ1-1 and V is TRBV18, with D unresolved. The CDR3 covers 12 residues. Germline values: CDR1 KGHSH, CDR2 LQKENI. V dropped 3 bases and J dropped 8 bases, with 10 bases sitting between them. CDR3 protein: CASSPGSQEAFF. In DNA form, the CDR3 reads TGTGCCAGCTCACCGGGCAGCCAAGAAGCTTTCTTT. The full variable domain, its missing parts supplied by reference TRBV18 and TRBJ1-1, is NAGVMQNPRHLVRRRGQEARLRCSPMKGHSHVYWYRQLPEEGLKFMVYLQKENIIDESGMPKERFSAEFPKEGPSILRIQQVVRGDSAAYFCASSPGSQEAFFGQGTRLTVV.

This chain links TRBV6-1 with TRBJ1-1, with 7 nucleotides matching TRBD1. Germline V gene sequence: CDR1 MNHNS, CDR2 SASEGT. There are 14 residues in the CDR3. Trimming at V came to 8 bases and at J to 1 base, leaving 7 bases not matched to a gene. The CDR3 sequence is CASGQTGWNTEAFF. The DNA for the CDR3 is TGTGCCAGCGGCCAGACAGGGTGGAACACTGAAGCTTTCTTT.

CDR3 sequence: CASSLGGLGTEAFF. In nucleotides, the CDR3 is TGTGCCAGCAGCTTGGGCGGTTTGGGCACTGAAGCTTTCTTT. The rearrangement uses TRBV5-4 and TRBJ1-1; D gene ambiguous. Germline CDR1 is SGHNT and CDR2 is YYREEE (reference sequence). CDR3 length: 14 amino acids. V was cut by 0 bases and J by 4 bases, with 10 bases left in between. Looking up the rest from reference TRBV5-4 and TRBJ1-1 gives the full variable domain: ETGVTQSPTHLIKTRGQQVTLRCSSQSGHNTVSWYQQALGQGPQFIFQYYREEENGRGNFPPRFSGLQFPNYSSELNVNALELDDSALYLCASSLGGLGTEAFFGQGTRLTVV.

The chain uses TRBV5-8 and TRBJ2-1; the match to TRBD1 covers 10 bases. Losses at the gene ends were 3 bases for V and 5 bases for J; bases not matched to a gene: 8. This CDR3 has 16 residues. Germline lookup yields CDR1 SGHTS and CDR2 YDEGEE. In DNA, the CDR3 is TGTGCCAGCAGCTCTCCGGGACAGGGGTCCAACAATGAGCAGTTCTTC. Translated, it gives CASSSPGQGSNNEQFF.

V gene TRBV15 combines with J gene TRBJ2-1, with TRBD2 identical over 8 bases. CDR1 and CDR2 (germline): LNHNV, YYDKDF (reference sequence). V trimming: 5 bases; J trimming: 8 bases; junction bases outside the gene matches: 11. The CDR3 is made up of 15 amino acids. CDR3: CATSGRGRLQDEQFF. As DNA, the CDR3 is TGTGCCACCAGCGGTCGCGGGAGGCTTCAGGATGAGCAGTTCTTC.

V usage is TRBV16 and J usage is TRBJ2-7; D gene uncertain. CDR1 and CDR2 (germline): KGHSY, FQNENV. The CDR3 consists of 12 residues. V gave up 3 bases and J gave up 2 bases, with 5 bases separating them. This CDR3 reads CASSHTPYEQYF. As DNA, the CDR3 is TGTGCCAGCAGCCACACGCCCTACGAGCAGTACTTC.

The rearrangement uses TRBV7-2 and TRBJ1-5; D is ambiguous. This CDR3 region has 11 residues. In germline, CDR1 is SGHTA, CDR2 FQGNSA. Trimming took off 4 bases at V and 9 bases at J, with 7 bases between the two ends. CDR3 sequence reads: CASSSWGPQHF. As DNA, the CDR3 is TGTGCCAGCAGCTCGTGGGGGCCCCAGCATTTT.

The genes are TRBV4-1 and TRBJ1-5, with 9 bases that match TRBD1. The V gene end was trimmed by 3 bases and the J gene end by 11 bases; junction bases not matched to a gene: 5. Per the germline V gene, CDR1 is MGHRA and CDR2 is YSYEKL. CDR3 length: 13 amino acids. The CDR3, as DNA: TGCGCCAGCAGCCACGGGACAGGGCGAGCCCAGCATTTT. It yields the protein CASSHGTGRAQHF.

The V gene is TRBV7-2, the J gene TRBJ2-7, with D possibly matching TRBD2 (5 bases). Trimming took off 1 base at V and 5 bases at J, with 12 bases between the two ends. Germline CDR1 SGHTA, CDR2 FQGNSA. This CDR3 is built from 14 residues. CDR3 nucleotide sequence: TGTGCCAGCAGCTTAGGATTAGCGAGTAACGAGCAGTACTTC. It specifies CASSLGLASNEQYF.

This clone is classed as medium-sized. The chain recombines TRBV27 with TRBJ1-5; tentatively, D is TRBD1 (6 bases). V shed 5 bases and J shed 3 bases, with 14 bases lying between them. CDR3 length equals 15 residues. CDR1 MNHEY and CDR2 SMNVEV come from the germline V gene (reference sequence). CDR3 residues: CASSAQDSPNQPQHF. In nucleotides, the CDR3 is TGTGCCAGCAGTGCCCAGGACAGCCCCAATCAGCCCCAGCATTTT.

The rearrangement joins TRBV29-1 to TRBJ1-2, with 11 bases matching TRBD1. The CDR3 is made up of 14 amino acids. V lost 7 bases and J lost 4; bases outside the gene matches: 8. Germline V gene data show CDR1 as SQVTM and CDR2 as ANQGSEA. The CDR3 sequence is CSADTGTGGYGYTF. The CDR3 bases are TGCAGCGCTGACACCGGGACAGGGGGCTATGGCTACACCTTC.